This entry lists 10 T cell receptor beta chains sequenced from one sample in a study of T-cell memory formation after mild COVID-19. TCRdb redid the calling of the 5' RACE reads with MiXCR, one entry per CDR3 protein. Of some 300,000 distinct CDR3 sequences listed, around a fifth are singletons. Sequencing was carried out using PBMCs or a T cell subset sorted from them (not recorded which). Source of these receptors: a man aged 18-30 years who had mild COVID-19 (a few samples of this study predate the infection). Cell type and time point are not known.

The chain uses TRBV18 and TRBJ2-7; D might be TRBD2 (6 bases). Trimming took off 3 bases at V and 1 base at J, with 13 bases between the two ends. Germline CDR1 is KGHSH and CDR2 is LQKENI. This CDR3 contains 15 residues. CDR3 DNA sequence: TGTGCCAGCTCACCGTCGGTAGCGGAGTCCTACGAGCAGTACGTC. Translating it yields CASSPSVAESYEQYV.

This clonotype was recorded at least ten times. The genes are TRBV12-3 or TRBV12-4 and TRBJ2-5; tentative D call: TRBD2 (5 bases). The CDR3 totals 11 residues. Deletions cut 6 bases from V and 4 bases from J, with 6 bases between. DNA of the CDR3: TGTGCCAGCAGAGAGGGAGAGACCCAGTACTTC. Residues: CASREGETQYF.

This sequence joins TRBV4-1 and TRBJ2-5; 7 nucleotides agree with TRBD2. V was clipped by 3 bases and J by 2 bases; unmatched bases: 6. Germline V gene lookup returns CDR1 MGHRA and CDR2 YSYEKL. The CDR3 contains 15 residues. This CDR3 reads CASSQGWGGQETQYF. DNA of the CDR3: TGCGCCAGCAGCCAGGGCTGGGGAGGGCAAGAGACCCAGTACTTC.

The chain employs TRBV3-1 and TRBJ2-3; 10 nucleotides line up with TRBD2. Losses at the gene ends were 0 bases for V and 2 bases for J; bases not matched to a gene: 11. From germline, CDR1 is LGHDT and CDR2 YNNKEL (reference sequence). The CDR3 is 19 amino acids. DNA for the CDR3: TGTGCCAGCAGCCAAGACTCCCCCGAGCGGGGGGGCGACACAGATACGCAGTATTTT. It yields the protein CASSQDSPERGGDTDTQYF.

V usage is TRBV12-3 or TRBV12-4 and J usage is TRBJ1-1, with a weak D call TRBD1 (5 bases). Trimming took off 6 bases at V and 10 bases at J, with 15 bases between the two ends. This CDR3 spans 12 amino acids. As DNA, the CDR3 is TGTGCCAGCAGCCAACAGGCGGCTCTAGCTTTCTTT. It codes for CASSQQAALAFF.

This chain uses TRBV6-2 or TRBV6-3 with TRBJ2-7; 7 bases align to TRBD1. Germline V gene sequence: CDR1 MNHEY, CDR2 SVGEGT. With 0 bases clipped from V and 3 bases from J, the junction kept 8 bases outside the gene matches. The CDR3 extends over 16 amino acids. In DNA form, the CDR3 reads TGTGCCAGCAGTTACTCGGAGACAGGGTCGCGCTACGAGCAGTACGTC. It yields the protein CASSYSETGSRYEQYV.

This clonotype was recorded many times. The V and J genes are TRBV29-1 and TRBJ2-2; possibly TRBD1 for D (6 bases). Trimming took 2 bases from V and 6 from J, leaving 7 bases between them. This CDR3 region has 12 residues. Germline-derived CDR1 and CDR2 are SQVTM and ANQGSEA. CDR3 region: CSVEKGAGELFF. The CDR3 region has the DNA TGCAGCGTTGAAAAGGGGGCCGGGGAGCTGTTTTTT.

The chain carries TRBV29-1 and TRBJ2-4; D remains ambiguous. Deletions cut 4 bases from V and 8 bases from J, with 9 bases between. The CDR3 length is 11 residues. Germline values: CDR1 SQVTM, CDR2 ANQGSEA. Here the CDR3 reads CSVADTDIQYF. The CDR3 nucleotides are TGCAGCGTTGCCGACACGGACATTCAGTACTTC.

This clonotype has a handful of counts. This chain connects TRBV7-6 to TRBJ1-1; 7 bases are a match to TRBD1. Germline CDR1 is SGHVS and CDR2 is FNYEAQ. The CDR3 has 17 residues. V dropped 5 bases and J dropped 0; count of bases not matched to a gene: 12. This CDR3 reads CASSPAGTVVMNTEAFF. Here the CDR3 DNA reads TGTGCCAGCAGCCCGGCCGGGACAGTCGTTATGAACACTGAAGCTTTCTTT.

The gene calls are TRBV6-2 or TRBV6-3 and TRBJ2-4; D is unclear. Germline V CDR1 and CDR2: MNHEY, SVGEGT. With 2 bases removed from V and 6 bases from J, the gap between germline ends came to 5 bases. The CDR3 is made up of 12 amino acids. The CDR3, as DNA: TGTGCCAGCAGTTACAGGGTAAACATTCAGTACTTC. Amino acids: CASSYRVNIQYF.